These 13 T cell receptor beta chains came from one sample sequenced in a study of shared T cell receptors in the human thymus. Using immunoSEQ multiplex PCR, the repertoire was profiled, and TCRdb retains in-frame clones only, with some absent. The table records hundreds of thousands of clones, more than 75% of them present only once. The sample was also linked to a second study, of human thymus T cells.

The source material was thymocytes. Receptors were obtained from a boy younger than two with a congenital heart defect.

CDR3 nucleotides: TGTGCCAGCAGCTTATGGACAGGCTCCTATAATTCACCCCTCCACTTT. Protein: CASSLWTGSYNSPLHF. V and J are TRBV5-4 and TRBJ1-6, with 7 bases identical to TRBD1. CDR1 is SGHNT, CDR2 YYREEE, per germline (reference sequence). V was clipped by 2 bases and J by 0 bases; unmatched bases: 2. The CDR3 runs to 16 residues.

The rearrangement links TRBV28 to TRBJ1-1; no clear D gene. The germline V and J ends were trimmed by 5 bases and 3 bases, with 13 bases remaining between them. Germline V CDR1 and CDR2: MDHEN, SYDVKM. The length of the CDR3 is 14 residues. DNA for the CDR3: TGTGCCAGCAGTACCGGCGGGAGAGACACTGAAGCTTTCTTT. Its translation: CASSTGGRDTEAFF.

The gene calls are TRBV4-3 and TRBJ2-1, with 8 bases matching TRBD1. The CDR3 is made up of 15 amino acids. Unmatched junction bases numbered 6, after V lost 3 bases and J lost 5 bases. Per the germline V gene, CDR1 is LGHNA and CDR2 is YSLEER. The CDR3 region has the DNA TGCGCCAGCAGCCATGAGGACAGGGCGGACAATGAGCAGTTCTTC. Protein: CASSHEDRADNEQFF.

The CDR3 bases are TGTGCCAGCAGCCAAGGGGACAGGGGGAACTATGGCTACACCTTC. It is translated as CASSQGDRGNYGYTF. The chain is built from TRBV14 and TRBJ1-2, with 11 bases aligning to TRBD1. CDR3 length equals 15 residues. With 1 base clipped from V and 2 bases from J, the junction kept 0 bases outside the gene matches. The germline gives CDR1 SGHDN, CDR2 FVKESK.

The J gene is TRBJ1-2, the V gene TRBV4-3; 7 positions match TRBD1. Looked up from germline, CDR1 is LGHNA and CDR2 is YSLEER. V lost 0 bases and J lost 4; bases outside the gene matches: 2. The CDR3 is made up of 14 amino acids. The CDR3 loop reads CASSQERDSYGYTF. In nucleotides, the CDR3 is TGCGCCAGCAGCCAAGAGCGGGACAGCTATGGCTACACCTTC.

The chain is built from TRBV27 and TRBJ2-1, with 8 bases that match TRBD2. V dropped 0 bases and J dropped 4; count of bases not matched to a gene: 8. Germline loops: CDR1 MNHEY, CDR2 SMNVEV (reference sequence). CDR3 length: 17 residues. The DNA of the CDR3 is TGTGCCAGCAGTTTATCCTCCCAGCGGGAGACATACAATGAGCAGTTCTTC. It yields the protein CASSLSSQRETYNEQFF.

The V and J genes are TRBV7-9 and TRBJ2-3, with TRBD2 matching 9 bases. CDR1 is SEHNR, CDR2 FQNEAQ, per germline (reference sequence). The V and J ends lost 2 bases and 3 bases, in that order; junction bases with no gene match: 9. The CDR3 runs 17 residues. The chain's CDR3 is CASSLSRRGGGTDTQYF. CDR3 nucleotide sequence: TGTGCCAGCAGCTTATCTCGGCGGGGGGGCGGGACAGATACGCAGTATTTT.

The V gene is TRBV5-6, the J gene TRBJ1-3; D ambiguous. The V and J ends lost 0 bases and 2 bases respectively, with 15 bases between them. Germline CDR1 reads SGHDT; CDR2 reads YYEEEE. The CDR3 has 17 amino acids. In DNA form, the CDR3 reads TGTGCCAGCAGCTTGGCTCTAGCAGTGGTGGCTGGAAACACCATATATTTT. This codes for CASSLALAVVAGNTIYF.

V and J are TRBV5-4 and TRBJ2-1; 9 bases line up with TRBD2. From germline, CDR1 is SGHNT and CDR2 YYREEE (reference sequence). V lost 1 base, J lost 10 bases, and 18 bases stayed unmatched. The CDR3 has 18 amino acids. The CDR3: CASSLRMAGGPVVVEQFF. CDR3 in DNA: TGTGCCAGCAGCTTGAGGATGGCGGGGGGGCCGGTGGTTGTCGAGCAGTTCTTC.

V usage is TRBV6-1 and J usage is TRBJ2-2; D possibly corresponds to TRBD1 (5 bases). V dropped 0 bases and J dropped 1 base, with 12 bases sitting between them. Germline-derived CDR1 and CDR2 are MNHNS and SASEGT. The CDR3 runs 17 residues. CDR3 nucleotides: TGTGCCAGCAGTGAAGCTGGGTCAGGGAAGAACACCGGGGAGCTGTTTTTT. Its translation: CASSEAGSGKNTGELFF.

This clone was counted only a few times. The chain combines TRBV7-2 with TRBJ1-1; maybe TRBD1 (5 bases). Trimming stripped 1 base from V and 3 bases from J, with 15 bases between. Germline V gives CDR1 SGHTA, CDR2 FQGNSA. The CDR3 runs 16 residues. The CDR3 loop is CASSLVVVTGDTEAFF. CDR3 bases: TGTGCCAGCAGCTTAGTAGTCGTTACGGGGGACACTGAAGCTTTCTTT. The full variable domain, with the rest looked up from reference TRBV7-2 and TRBJ1-1, is GAGVSQSPSNKVTEKGKDVELRCDPISGHTALYWYRQSLGQGLEFLIYFQGNSAPDKSGLPSDRFSAERTGGSVSTLTIQRTQQEDSAVYLCASSLVVVTGDTEAFFGQGTRLTVV.

V is TRBV28 and J is TRBJ2-5, with D tentatively TRBD1 (5 bases). There are 15 residues in the CDR3. In germline, CDR1 is MDHEN, CDR2 SYDVKM. V shed 6 bases and J shed 4 bases, with 18 bases lying between them. The chain's CDR3 is CASSRKRGQIETQYF. The CDR3 DNA reads TGTGCCAGCAGCCGAAAAAGGGGTCAGATAGAGACCCAGTACTTC.

This clone appeared a single time. The chain carries TRBV25-1 and TRBJ2-3; D remains ambiguous. CDR1 and CDR2 (germline): MGHDK, SYGVNS. The V and J ends lost 1 base and 2 bases respectively, with 7 bases between them. This CDR3 contains 14 residues. The CDR3 reads CASSESKHTDTQYF. Written as DNA, the CDR3 is TGTGCCAGCAGTGAATCGAAGCACACAGATACGCAGTATTTT. Full variable domain (rest looked up from reference TRBV25-1 and TRBJ2-3): EADIYQTPRYLVIGTGKKITLECSQTMGHDKMYWYQQDPGMELHLIHYSYGVNSTEKGDLSSESTVSRIRTEHFPLTLESARPSHTSQYLCASSESKHTDTQYFGPGTRLTVL.